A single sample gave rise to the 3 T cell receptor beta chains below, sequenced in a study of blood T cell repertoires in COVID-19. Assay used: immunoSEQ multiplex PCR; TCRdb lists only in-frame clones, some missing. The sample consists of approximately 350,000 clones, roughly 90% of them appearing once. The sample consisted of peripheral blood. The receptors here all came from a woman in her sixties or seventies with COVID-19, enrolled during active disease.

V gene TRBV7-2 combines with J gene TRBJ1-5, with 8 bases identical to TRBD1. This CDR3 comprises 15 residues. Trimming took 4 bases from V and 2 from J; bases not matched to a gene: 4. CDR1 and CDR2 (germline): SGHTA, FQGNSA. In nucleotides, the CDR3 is TGTGCCAGCAGCTCCCAGGGGGCGGGCAATCAGCCCCAGCATTTT. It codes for CASSSQGAGNQPQHF.

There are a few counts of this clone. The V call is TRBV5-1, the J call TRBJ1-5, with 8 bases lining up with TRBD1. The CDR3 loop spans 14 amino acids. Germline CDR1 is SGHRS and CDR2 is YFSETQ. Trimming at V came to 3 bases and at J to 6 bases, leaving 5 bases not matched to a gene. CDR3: CASSYDRGGQPQHF. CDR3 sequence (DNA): TGCGCCAGCAGCTACGACAGGGGAGGTCAGCCCCAGCATTTT.

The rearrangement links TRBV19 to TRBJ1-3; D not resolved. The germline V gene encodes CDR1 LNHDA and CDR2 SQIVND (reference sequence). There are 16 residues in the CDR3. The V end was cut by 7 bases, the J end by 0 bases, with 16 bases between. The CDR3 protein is CASTPSRTYSGNTIYF. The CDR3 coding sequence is TGTGCCAGTACCCCCTCCCGGACTTACTCTGGAAACACCATATATTTT.